These T cell receptor beta chains were read from a single sample in a study of T cell clones after liver transplantation. Here immunoSEQ multiplex PCR was the method, and the copy in TCRdb shows in-frame clones only, minus some. The repertoire has about 72,000 clones, over 85% of them found once; the top ten carry under 3.5%. The material sequenced was CD4+ T cells from blood, taken before liver transplant. These receptors came from a human donor who received a liver transplant. The CDR3 runs from the conserved cysteine through the conserved F or W. The D gene is left open where the match is weak. Not all rows give a size; the values are once, few, many and, for expanded clones, a class.

>TRBJ2-1|NA|NA|TRBV11-2
TGTGCCAGCAGCTTAGATCGCGGGGTTTCCTACAATGAGCAGTTCTTC
CASSLDRGVSYNEQFF
>TRBJ2-1|NA|NA|TRBV5-1
TGCGCCAGCAGCATGGACCTCCTCTACAATGAGCAGTTCTTC
CASSMDLLYNEQFF
>TRBJ2-5|NA|once|TRBV27
TGTGCCAGCAGTTTAGGGCAGGGGTACCAAGAGACCCAGTACTTC
CASSLGQGYQETQYF
>TRBJ2-7|TRBD2|NA|TRBV7-2
TGTGCCAGCAGCCGGATACTGGGACTAGCGGGAGGGAGCTCCTACGAGCAGTACTTC
CASSRILGLAGGSSYEQYF
>TRBJ2-1|NA|NA|TRBV7-2
TGTGCCAGCAGCCCCGACACGGGGAGTGAGCAGTTCTTC
CASSPDTGSEQFF
>TRBJ2-1|TRBD1|NA|TRBV5-1
TGCGCCAGCAGCTTCTCCGGGACAGACTACAATGAGCAGTTCTTC
CASSFSGTDYNEQFF
>TRBJ1-3|NA|NA|TRBV5-1
TGCGCCAGCAGCTTGGATGATTCTGGAAACACCATATATTTT
CASSLDDSGNTIYF
>TRBJ2-5|NA|NA|TRBV11-3
TGTGCCAGCAGCTTCGACAGCGAGACCCAGTACTTC
CASSFDSETQYF
>TRBJ1-2|TRBD1|NA|TRBV4-2
TGTGCCAGCAGCCAGATACAGGGGGGAGACTATGGCTACACCTTC
CASSQIQGGDYGYTF
>TRBJ1-6|NA|NA|TRBV2
TGTGCCAGCAACGCGGGGGTTACACCCCTCCACTTT
CASNAGVTPLHF
>TRBJ1-2|NA|NA|TRBV20-1
TGCAGTGCTAGGAACAGGGCTGGCTACACCTTC
CSARNRAGYTF
>TRBJ2-7|NA|NA|TRBV5-4
TGTGCCAGCAGCCCCCGGCAGGGTGGCTACGAGCAGTACTTC
CASSPRQGGYEQYF
>TRBJ1-5|TRBD1|NA|TRBV4-1
TGCGCCAGCAGCCAAGGGACAGGTATTGATCAGCCCCAGCATTTT
CASSQGTGIDQPQHF
>TRBJ1-2|NA|NA|TRBV7-2
TGTGCCAGCAGCTTGGGGGGTAACTATGGCTACACCTTC
CASSLGGNYGYTF
>TRBJ1-1|TRBD1|NA|TRBV27
TGTGCCAGCAGAGGACAGGCCTTGAACACTGAAGCTTTCTTT
CASRGQALNTEAFF
>TRBJ2-3|NA|NA|TRBV30
TGTGCCTGGGGACAGAAGCCGCGCGCAGATACGCAGTATTTT
CAWGQKPRADTQYF
>TRBJ1-3|NA|NA|TRBV11-3
TGTGCCAGCAGCTTAGATCAACTGGGATCTGCTGGAAACACCATATATTTT
CASSLDQLGSAGNTIYF
>TRBJ2-3|NA|once|TRBV28
TGTGCCAGCAGTTGGGCAGGGTTTACAGATACGCAGTATTTT
CASSWAGFTDTQYF
>TRBJ2-7|TRBD1|once|TRBV11-2
TGTGCCAGCAGCTTTGGGACAGGCCCAACCTACGAGCAGTACTTC
CASSFGTGPTYEQYF
>TRBJ2-7|NA|NA|TRBV15
TGTGCCACCAGCAGAGACCCCGCCTACGAGCAGTACTTC
CATSRDPAYEQYF
>TRBJ2-6|TRBD1|NA|TRBV5-1
TGCGCCAGCAGCTTGACAGGGGGCGCTGGGGCCAACGTCCTGACTTTC
CASSLTGGAGANVLTF
>TRBJ2-1|NA|NA|TRBV9
TGTGCCAGCAGCGTAGTACGGACGGGTGGAGGTGAGCAGTTCTTC
CASSVVRTGGGEQFF
>TRBJ2-7|TRBD2|NA|TRBV6-6
TGTGCCAGCAGCCTTACTAGCGGGACCTACGAGCAGTACTTC
CASSLTSGTYEQYF